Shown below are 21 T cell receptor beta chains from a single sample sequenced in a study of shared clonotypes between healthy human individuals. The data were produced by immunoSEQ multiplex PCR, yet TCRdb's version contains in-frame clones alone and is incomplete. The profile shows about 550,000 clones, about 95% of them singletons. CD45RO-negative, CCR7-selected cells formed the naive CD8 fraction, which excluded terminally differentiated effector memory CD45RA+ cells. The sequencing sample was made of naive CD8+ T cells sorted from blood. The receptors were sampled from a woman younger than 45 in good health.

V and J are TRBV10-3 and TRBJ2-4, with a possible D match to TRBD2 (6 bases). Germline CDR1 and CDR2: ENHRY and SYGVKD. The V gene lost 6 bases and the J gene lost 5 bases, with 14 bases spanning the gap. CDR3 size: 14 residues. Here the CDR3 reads CAIRDSGGENIQYF. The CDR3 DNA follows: TGTGCCATCAGGGACTCCGGCGGGGAAAACATTCAGTACTTC.

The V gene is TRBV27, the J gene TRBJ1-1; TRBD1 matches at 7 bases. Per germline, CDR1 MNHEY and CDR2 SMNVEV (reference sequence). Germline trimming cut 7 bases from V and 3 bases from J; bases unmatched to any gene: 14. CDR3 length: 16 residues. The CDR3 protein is CASNPTGRVRDTEAFF. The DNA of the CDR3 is TGTGCCAGCAATCCGACAGGGAGAGTGAGGGACACTGAAGCTTTCTTT.

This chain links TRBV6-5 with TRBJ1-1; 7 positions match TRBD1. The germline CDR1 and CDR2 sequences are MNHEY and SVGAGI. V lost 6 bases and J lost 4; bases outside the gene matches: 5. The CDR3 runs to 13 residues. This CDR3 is CASSRQGSTEAFF. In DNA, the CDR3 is TGTGCCAGCAGCCGACAGGGAAGCACTGAAGCTTTCTTT.

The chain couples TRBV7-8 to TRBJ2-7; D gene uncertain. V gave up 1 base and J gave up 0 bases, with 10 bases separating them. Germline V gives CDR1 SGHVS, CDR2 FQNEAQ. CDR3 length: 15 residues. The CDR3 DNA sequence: TGTGCCAGCAGCTTAGGGCTGCTAAGCTCCTACGAGCAGTACTTC. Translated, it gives CASSLGLLSSYEQYF.

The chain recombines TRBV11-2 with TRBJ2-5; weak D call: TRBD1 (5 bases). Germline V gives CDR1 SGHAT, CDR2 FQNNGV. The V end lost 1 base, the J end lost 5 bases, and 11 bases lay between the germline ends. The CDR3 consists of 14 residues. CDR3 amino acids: CASSLGAGRETQYF. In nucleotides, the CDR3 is TGTGCCAGCAGCTTAGGGGCAGGGCGTGAGACCCAGTACTTC.

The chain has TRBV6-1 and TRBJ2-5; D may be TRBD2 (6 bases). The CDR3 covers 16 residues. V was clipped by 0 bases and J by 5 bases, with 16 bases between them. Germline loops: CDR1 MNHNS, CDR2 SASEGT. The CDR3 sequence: CASSEAAVWGVETQYF. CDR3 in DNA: TGTGCCAGCAGTGAAGCCGCAGTGTGGGGGGTGGAGACCCAGTACTTC.

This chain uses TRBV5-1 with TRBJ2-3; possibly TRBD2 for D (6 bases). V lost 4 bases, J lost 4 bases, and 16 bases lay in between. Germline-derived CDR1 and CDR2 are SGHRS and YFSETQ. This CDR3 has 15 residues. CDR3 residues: CASSLRPREADTQYF. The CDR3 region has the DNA TGCGCCAGCAGCCTTCGTCCCAGGGAGGCAGATACGCAGTATTTT.

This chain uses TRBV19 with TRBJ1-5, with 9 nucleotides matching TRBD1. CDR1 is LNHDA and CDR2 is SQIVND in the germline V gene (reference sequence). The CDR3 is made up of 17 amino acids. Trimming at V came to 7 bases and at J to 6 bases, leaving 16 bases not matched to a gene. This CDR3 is CASTDVLGTGSAQPQHF. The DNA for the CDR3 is TGTGCCAGTACCGACGTCCTCGGGACAGGGTCCGCTCAGCCCCAGCATTTT.

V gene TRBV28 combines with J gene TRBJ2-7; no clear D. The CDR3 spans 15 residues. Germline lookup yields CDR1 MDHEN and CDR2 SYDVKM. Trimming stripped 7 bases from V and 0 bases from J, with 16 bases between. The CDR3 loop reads CASNSPTALSYEQYF. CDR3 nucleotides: TGTGCCAGCAACTCCCCGACGGCACTCTCCTACGAGCAGTACTTC.

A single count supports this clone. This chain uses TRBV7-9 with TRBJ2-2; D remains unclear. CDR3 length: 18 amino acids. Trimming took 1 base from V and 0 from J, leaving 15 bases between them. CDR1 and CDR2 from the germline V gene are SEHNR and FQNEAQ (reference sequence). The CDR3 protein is CASSLGNPGPSNTGELFF. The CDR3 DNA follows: TGTGCCAGCAGCTTAGGCAATCCGGGCCCATCGAACACCGGGGAGCTGTTTTTT.

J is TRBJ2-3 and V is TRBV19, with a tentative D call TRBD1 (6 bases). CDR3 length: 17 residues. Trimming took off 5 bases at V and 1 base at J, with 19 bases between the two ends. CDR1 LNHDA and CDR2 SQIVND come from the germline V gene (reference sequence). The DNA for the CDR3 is TGTGCCAGTAGTGGATCCCGGCCTAGGACAGGCACAGATACGCAGTATTTT. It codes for CASSGSRPRTGTDTQYF.

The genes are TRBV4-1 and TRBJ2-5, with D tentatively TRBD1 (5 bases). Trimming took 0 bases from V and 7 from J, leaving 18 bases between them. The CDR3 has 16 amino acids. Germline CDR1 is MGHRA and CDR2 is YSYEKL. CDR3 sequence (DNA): TGCGCCAGCAGCCAAGATCTGGGGCCAGGGTGGGGGACCCAGTACTTC. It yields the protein CASSQDLGPGWGTQYF.

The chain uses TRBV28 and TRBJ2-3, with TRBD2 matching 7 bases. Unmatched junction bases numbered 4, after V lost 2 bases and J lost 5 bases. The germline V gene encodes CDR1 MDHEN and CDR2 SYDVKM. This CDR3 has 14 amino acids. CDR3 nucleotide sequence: TGTGCCAGCAGTTTAGCGGGAGAGCTAGATACGCAGTATTTT. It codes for CASSLAGELDTQYF.

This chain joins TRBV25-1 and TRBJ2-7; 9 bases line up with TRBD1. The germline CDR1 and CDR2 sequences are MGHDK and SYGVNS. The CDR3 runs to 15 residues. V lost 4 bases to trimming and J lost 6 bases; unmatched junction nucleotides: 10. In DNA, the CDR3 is TGTGCCAGCAGTGTGGGACAGGGCTGGTATCGCGAGCAGTACTTC. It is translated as CASSVGQGWYREQYF.

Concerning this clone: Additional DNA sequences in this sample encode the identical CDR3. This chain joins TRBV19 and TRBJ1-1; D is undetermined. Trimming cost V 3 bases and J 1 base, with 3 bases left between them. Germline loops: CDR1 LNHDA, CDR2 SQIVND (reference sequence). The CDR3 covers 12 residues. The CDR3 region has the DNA TGTGCCAGTAGTATTGGGAACACTGAAGCTTTCTTT. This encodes CASSIGNTEAFF.

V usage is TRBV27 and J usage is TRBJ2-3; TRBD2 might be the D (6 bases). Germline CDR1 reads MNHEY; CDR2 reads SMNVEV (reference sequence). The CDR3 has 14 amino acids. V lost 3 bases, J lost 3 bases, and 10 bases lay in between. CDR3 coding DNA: TGTGCCAGCAGTTTGGGGGGTGAGACAGATACGCAGTATTTT. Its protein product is CASSLGGETDTQYF.

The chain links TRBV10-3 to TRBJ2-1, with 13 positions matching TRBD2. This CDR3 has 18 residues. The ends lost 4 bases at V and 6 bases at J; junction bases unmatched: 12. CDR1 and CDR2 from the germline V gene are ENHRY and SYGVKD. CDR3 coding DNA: TGTGCCATCAGTGGCCCCGGACTAGCGGGAGATACTGGCAATGAGCAGTTCTTC. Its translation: CAISGPGLAGDTGNEQFF.

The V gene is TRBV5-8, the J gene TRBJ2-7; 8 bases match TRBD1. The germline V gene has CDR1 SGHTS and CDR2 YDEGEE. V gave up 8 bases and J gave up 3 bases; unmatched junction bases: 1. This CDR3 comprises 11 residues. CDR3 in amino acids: CARTGGYEQYF. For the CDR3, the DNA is TGTGCCAGAACAGGGGGCTACGAGCAGTACTTC. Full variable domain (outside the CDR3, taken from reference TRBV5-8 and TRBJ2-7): EAGVTQSPTHLIKTRGQQATLRCSPISGHTSVYWYQQALGLGLQFLLWYDEGEERNRGNFPPRFSGRQFPNYSSELNVNALELEDSALYLCARTGGYEQYFGPGTRLTVT.

CDR3 in amino acids: CASSLAGRDTEAFF. CDR3 nucleotides: TGTGCCAGCAGCTTAGCGGGGCGGGACACTGAAGCTTTCTTT. The genes are TRBV7-9 and TRBJ1-1, with D possibly TRBD1 on 5 matching bases. Germline CDR1 and CDR2: SEHNR and FQNEAQ (reference sequence). This CDR3 contains 14 residues. V lost 0 bases and J lost 3, with 8 bases in between.

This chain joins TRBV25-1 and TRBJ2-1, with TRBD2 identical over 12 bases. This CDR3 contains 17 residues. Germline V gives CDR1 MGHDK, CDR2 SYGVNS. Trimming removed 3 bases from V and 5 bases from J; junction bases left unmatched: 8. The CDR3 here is CASSDRLAGAIDNEQFF. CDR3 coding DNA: TGTGCCAGCAGTGACCGACTAGCGGGAGCAATCGACAATGAGCAGTTCTTC. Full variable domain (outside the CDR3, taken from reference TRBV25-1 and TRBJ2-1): EADIYQTPRYLVIGTGKKITLECSQTMGHDKMYWYQQDPGMELHLIHYSYGVNSTEKGDLSSESTVSRIRTEHFPLTLESARPSHTSQYLCASSDRLAGAIDNEQFFGPGTRLTVL.

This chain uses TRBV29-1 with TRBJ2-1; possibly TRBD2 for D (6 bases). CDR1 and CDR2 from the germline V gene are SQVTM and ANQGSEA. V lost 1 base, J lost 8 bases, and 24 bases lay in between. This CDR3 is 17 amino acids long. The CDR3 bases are TGCAGCGTTGAAGGGTTTAGGTTTGGGACTGGCGGCGATGAGCAGTTCTTC. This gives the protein CSVEGFRFGTGGDEQFF.